This is a list of T cell receptor beta chains from one sample in a study of naive and memory T cell subsets. Using its own MiXCR run on the 5' RACE reads, TCRdb lists one record per CDR3 protein. The sample lists 57,000 or so distinct CDR3 sequences, more than 7% seen once, with around 10% in the top ten. The receptors originated from a male donor in good health. Both conserved end residues are part of each CDR3. A D gene is named only where the DNA matches it firmly. Only part of the rows carry a size: once, few, many, or a class if the clone is expanded.

D,size,V,J,CDR3,DNA
TRBD2,many,TRBV4-1,TRBJ2-7,CASSQDNGRAYEQYF,TGCGCCAGCAGCCAAGATAACGGGAGGGCCTACGAGCAGTACTTC
TRBD1,many,TRBV2,TRBJ1-1,CASSAQGAEAFF,TGTGCCAGCAGTGCACAGGGGGCTGAAGCTTTCTTT
NA,few,TRBV5-5,TRBJ1-3,CASSLAGSTGNTIYF,TGTGCCAGCAGCTTGGCGGGGTCGACTGGAAACACCATATATTTT
NA,many,TRBV20-1,TRBJ2-4,CSVGGAKNIQYF,TGCAGTGTTGGGGGGGCCAAAAACATTCAGTACTTC
NA,many,TRBV6-6,TRBJ2-3,CASSHPGGRGTDTQYF,TGTGCCAGCAGCCATCCGGGCGGCCGCGGCACAGATACGCAGTATTTT
NA,NA,TRBV7-8,TRBJ1-5,CASSFRVHSNQPQHF,TGTGCCAGCAGCTTCAGGGTACATAGCAATCAGCCCCAGCATTTT
NA,NA,TRBV14,TRBJ1-6,CASSQDQAQAYNSPLHF,TGTGCCAGCAGCCAAGATCAGGCACAGGCCTATAATTCACCCCTCCACTTT
NA,many,TRBV14,TRBJ1-1,CASSHYRSENTEAFF,TGTGCCAGCAGCCATTACAGGAGCGAGAACACTGAAGCTTTCTTT
TRBD1,NA,TRBV29-1,TRBJ1-1,CSGSMGQGGTEAFF,TGCAGCGGGTCGATGGGACAGGGGGGAACTGAAGCTTTCTTT
NA,many,TRBV5-4,TRBJ2-7,CASSLLDQGSYEQYF,TGTGCCAGCAGCTTGTTGGACCAGGGTTCCTACGAGCAGTACTTC
TRBD1,many,TRBV4-1,TRBJ2-7,CASGQASHEQYF,TGCGCCAGCGGACAGGCTTCCCACGAGCAGTACTTC
TRBD1,many,TRBV7-9,TRBJ1-2,CASSRDLSWWDRGHGVYGYTF,TGTGCCAGCAGCCGGGATTTGTCCTGGTGGGACAGGGGACACGGGGTTTATGGCTACACCTTC
NA,few,TRBV5-1,TRBJ1-4,CASSPTIGGEDEKLFF,TGCGCCAGCAGCCCGACCATAGGGGGAGAAGATGAAAAACTGTTTTTT
NA,few,TRBV4-1,TRBJ2-3,CASSQGGRSSTDTQYF,TGCGCCAGCAGCCAAGGAGGGCGAAGTAGCACAGATACGCAGTATTTT
TRBD1,many,TRBV6-5,TRBJ2-1,CASSYSRDRVRFF,TGTGCCAGCAGTTACTCAAGGGACAGAGTCCGGTTCTTC
TRBD2,NA,TRBV6-2/TRBV6-3,TRBJ2-1,CASSVGGGNEQFF,TGTGCCAGCAGTGTCGGGGGGGGCAATGAGCAGTTCTTC
TRBD1,many,TRBV18,TRBJ1-2,CASSPDRVSFGYTF,TGTGCCAGCTCACCGGACAGGGTGAGTTTCGGCTACACCTTC
TRBD2,many,TRBV20-1,TRBJ2-1,CSAPRGLAGDYNEQFF,TGCAGTGCCCCCCGGGGACTAGCGGGAGACTACAATGAGCAGTTCTTC
NA,many,TRBV14,TRBJ2-2,CASSLTGRRGGELFF,TGTGCCAGCAGCCTCACCGGGAGAAGGGGCGGGGAGCTGTTTTTT
TRBD2,few,TRBV2,TRBJ2-1,CASSEAGADIYEQFF,TGTGCCAGCAGTGAGGCGGGAGCAGATATCTATGAGCAGTTCTTC
NA,many,TRBV11-2,TRBJ2-1,CASSFAAHNEQFF,TGTGCCAGCAGCTTCGCAGCGCACAATGAGCAGTTCTTC
TRBD1,many,TRBV20-1,TRBJ1-2,CSAKRGQGLYGYTF,TGCAGTGCTAAAAGAGGACAGGGGCTGTATGGCTACACCTTC
NA,many,TRBV6-5,TRBJ2-5,CASSQGGETQYF,TGTGCCAGCAGTCAGGGAGGAGAGACCCAGTACTTC
TRBD2,NA,TRBV11-2,TRBJ2-7,CASSLTSGGSSYEQYF,TGTGCCAGCAGCTTAACTAGCGGGGGGAGCTCCTACGAGCAGTACTTC
NA,many,TRBV6-5,TRBJ2-1,CASSGHGGSDNEQFF,TGTGCCAGCAGTGGCCACGGGGGTAGCGACAATGAGCAGTTCTTC
TRBD1,few,TRBV20-1,TRBJ1-5,CSAAQGVSNQPQHF,TGCAGTGCTGCACAGGGGGTGAGCAATCAGCCCCAGCATTTT
TRBD1,many,TRBV10-2,TRBJ2-7,CASRPGQGGDEQYF,TGCGCCAGCAGACCCGGACAGGGGGGCGACGAGCAGTACTTC
NA,many,TRBV29-1,TRBJ2-5,CSVQGETQYF,TGCAGCGTTCAAGGAGAGACCCAGTACTTC
NA,many,TRBV11-2,TRBJ2-1,CASRPDQDSSSYNEQFF,TGTGCCAGCAGGCCGGACCAGGATTCGAGCTCCTACAATGAGCAGTTCTTC
NA,few,TRBV25-1,TRBJ2-2,CASRGIPQGWDTGELFF,TGTGCCAGCAGAGGGATCCCGCAGGGCTGGGACACCGGGGAGCTGTTTTTT
NA,NA,TRBV20-1,TRBJ2-1,CSAAGSRTHRAEQFF,TGCAGTGCCGCGGGATCGAGGACTCACCGAGCTGAGCAGTTCTTC
NA,many,TRBV20-1,TRBJ1-4,CSARIPGIEKLFF,TGCAGTGCTAGAATCCCTGGCATTGAAAAACTGTTTTTT
NA,NA,TRBV2,TRBJ1-2,CASSSVQGGYTF,TGTGCCAGCAGCTCGGTCCAGGGTGGCTACACCTTC
NA,few,TRBV10-3,TRBJ2-5,CAISVRDLGETQYF,TGTGCCATCAGTGTGCGTGATTTGGGAGAGACCCAGTACTTC
NA,NA,TRBV20-1,TRBJ1-2,CSASPDLDRQNYGYTF,TGCAGTGCTAGCCCCGACTTAGACAGGCAAAACTATGGCTACACCTTC
NA,many,TRBV6-1,TRBJ1-5,CASSEALGRPDQPQHF,TGTGCCAGCAGTGAAGCACTTGGACGGCCTGATCAGCCCCAGCATTTT
TRBD2,few,TRBV19,TRBJ2-1,CASSASGSSYNEQFF,TGTGCCAGTAGTGCGAGCGGGAGCTCCTACAATGAGCAGTTCTTC
NA,few,TRBV5-1,TRBJ2-5,CASSRDPAGQETQYF,TGCGCCAGCAGTCGGGACCCGGCGGGGCAAGAGACCCAGTACTTC
NA,many,TRBV20-1,TRBJ1-1,CSARLQGRRTEAFF,TGCAGTGCTAGGTTACAGGGCCGTCGAACTGAAGCTTTCTTT
NA,NA,TRBV11-2,TRBJ1-3,CASSLGTSSGNTIYF,TGTGCCAGCAGCTTGGGCACAAGCTCTGGAAACACCATATATTTT
NA,NA,TRBV30,TRBJ2-1,CAWRPTKREQFF,TGTGCCTGGAGGCCGACTAAGCGGGAGCAGTTCTTC
TRBD1,few,TRBV29-1,TRBJ1-2,CSVEWPGQGGYGYTF,TGCAGCGTTGAGTGGCCGGGACAGGGAGGCTATGGCTACACCTTC
NA,NA,TRBV7-2,TRBJ2-3,CASSLIDTDTQYF,TGTGCCAGCAGCTTAATTGACACAGATACGCAGTATTTT
NA,few,TRBV6-5,TRBJ2-7,CASSYSNMVGDSYEQYF,TGTGCCAGCAGTTACTCGAATATGGTCGGGGACTCCTACGAGCAGTACTTC
TRBD1,NA,TRBV5-1,TRBJ2-1,CASSPPGQGNNEQFF,TGCGCCAGCAGCCCACCGGGACAGGGCAACAATGAGCAGTTCTTC
TRBD2,many,TRBV20-1,TRBJ2-1,CSALLADYNEQFF,TGCAGTGCCTTACTAGCGGACTACAATGAGCAGTTCTTC
NA,NA,TRBV4-1,TRBJ2-7,CASSQDGGSDSYEQYF,TGCGCCAGCAGCCAAGATGGGGGCAGCGACTCCTACGAGCAGTACTTC
NA,many,TRBV7-9,TRBJ2-3,CASSLETDTQYF,TGCGCCAGCAGCTTGGAGACAGATACGCAGTATTTT